This T cell receptor (beta chain) was found in a study of blood T cells in healthy people across ages (dated by TCRdb to the mid-2010s). Concerning the study at large: In model experiments, template switching captured roughly one uniquely barcoded TCR beta cDNA molecule for every two T cells. Using deep sequencing normalized with unique cDNA molecular identifiers, the study measured how TCR beta repertoire diversity changes with age. The donors were split into four age groups: young (average around 15 years), middle-aged (roughly 39), aged (more than 60) and long-lived (82). To avoid experimental bias, donors of different ages were spread randomly across the sequencing lanes. Two additional independent replicas of 1 million unique cDNA reads from the same blood draw were analyzed for two donors (one aged 18 to 30 and one aged 80 or older).

Comments on this clonotype: Its antigen is still unknown. This may come from a read error, since a much larger clone is one base off.

The method behind the library was 5' RACE. The sequencer was an Illumina HiSeq 2500. A second PCR of about 6 to 12 cycles was run with a J-beta primer mix and a sample-barcoded 5' primer. Each TCR beta cDNA molecule received a unique molecular identifier from a template-switch 5' adaptor carrying 12 random nucleotides. Each sample yielded at least 3 million CDR3-containing paired-end reads. First-strand cDNA was synthesized from all RNA with the Mint cDNA synthesis kit, primed by a TRBC-specific oligonucleotide. Following uracil-DNA glycosylase treatment, a first 18-cycle PCR with universal primers M1SS and BC2_uni_R was performed on all cDNA. In the source study's methods: For normalization, 1 million high-quality reads, each with a distinct molecular identifier, were randomly selected from each sample. Instead of being binned into consensus sequences, reads with shared molecular identifiers were discarded. MiTCR, run with a Q25 quality threshold and the strictest error-elimination algorithm, handled CDR3 identification, clonotype clustering and error correction. A nonparametric unseen species model using Euler transformation provided a lower-bound estimate of total TCR beta diversity. TCRdb redid the processing of the public reads, applying fastp at Q25 and MiXCR, and retained in-frame beta chains. When rows share a CDR3 protein, they turn into one entry using the most common DNA and genes. Here the V and J calls rest on TCRdb's processing, not on the authors' analysis. Across this sample there are about 640,000 distinct CDR3 sequences, with approximately 30% seen only once. Of the sample, about 15% falls within the top ten clones.

Donors were 39 systemically healthy Caucasian individuals from Russia aged about 6 to 100 years. Around 10 milliliters of peripheral blood were collected from each donor into EDTA-treated Vacutainer tubes. PBMCs were isolated by Ficoll-Paque density-gradient centrifugation, with at least 7 million obtained per sample. Trizol reagent was used to extract total RNA from the PBMCs, yielding at least 6 micrograms per sample. The percentages of naive CD45RAhigh/CD27high T cells were determined by flow cytometry on a PBMC aliquot from every donor. There are 15 amino acids in the CDR3, from cysteine to phenylalanine inclusive. Kept here is only the CDR3 DNA, which spans 45 bases and is read in frame from base 1. From the germline V gene (reference sequence), CDR1 is MNHEY and CDR2 is SMNVEV. After removal of 5 bases from V and 10 bases from J, the junction retains 12 bases not matched to a gene. Study-level results and caveats: As age increased, observed TCR beta diversity per million T cells dropped in a roughly linear way, and a significant reduction was already evident by age approximately 40. Donor CMV infection status was unknown, potentially confounding age-related changes in expanded clonotypes. The percentage of naive T cells measured by flow cytometry correlated strongly with observed TCR beta diversity. Since profiling was done on bulk unsorted PBMCs, naive and antigen-experienced compartments could not be conclusively compared. Estimates of total diversity based on one million sequenced T cells were considered lower bounds and underestimates. Compared with the aged group, the long-lived group had more naive CD4+ T cells, fewer expanded clones and increased TCR diversity, suggesting age selection.

Source material: blood. The chain is encoded by TRBV27 joined to TRBJ2-1, with 9 junctional bases fitting TRBD1. The TCR sequence derives from a woman older than 75 in good health. The CDR3 is CASSQRTGVTYEQFF. The sequenced DNA: TGTGCCAGCAGTCAAAGGACAGGGGTTACCTACGAGCAGTTCTTC.